Included here is one T cell receptor (beta chain) sequence, with context. Antigen specificity is unknown. A read error is possible here, since a much larger clone lies one base away. These data come from a study of molecular identifiers for immune sequencing clone quantification. The germline V gene has CDR1 SGHTA and CDR2 FQGNSA. The CDR3 spans 12 residues. MiXCR, run by TCRdb on the PCR reads, gives a single entry per CDR3 protein. The profile shows roughly 71,000 distinct CDR3 sequences, 18% of them singletons. Whole-study findings and limits: Clones above 20 RNA copies contained over 99% of effector molecules and under 1% of naive molecules.

Sequencing was done on a sample of naive CD8+ T cells from blood, with Jurkat cell RNA spiked in. Subset defined: FACS-sorted CD8+CD4-CCR7+CD45RA+ naive T cells. The receptor was isolated from a human donor in good health. Some libraries in this study had Jurkat cell RNA spiked in. The rearrangement joins TRBV7-2 to TRBJ1-3, with D possibly being TRBD1 (5 bases). As DNA, the CDR3 is TGTGCCAGCTGGGCGGGGGGAAACGCCATATATTTT. It specifies CASWAGGNAIYF.